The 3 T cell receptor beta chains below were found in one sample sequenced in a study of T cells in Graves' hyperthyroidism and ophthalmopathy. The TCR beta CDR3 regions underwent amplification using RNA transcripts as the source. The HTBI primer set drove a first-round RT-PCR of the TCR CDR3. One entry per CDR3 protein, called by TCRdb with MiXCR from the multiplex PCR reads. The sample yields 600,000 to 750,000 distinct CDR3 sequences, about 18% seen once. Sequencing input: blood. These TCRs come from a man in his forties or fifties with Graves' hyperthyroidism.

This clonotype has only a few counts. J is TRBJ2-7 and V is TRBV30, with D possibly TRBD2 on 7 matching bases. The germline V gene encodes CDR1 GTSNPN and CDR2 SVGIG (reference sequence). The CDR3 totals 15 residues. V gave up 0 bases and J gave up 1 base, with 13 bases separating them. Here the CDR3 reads CAWSVRGGPSYEQYF. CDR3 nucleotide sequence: TGTGCCTGGAGTGTGAGGGGGGGCCCATCCTACGAGCAGTACTTC.

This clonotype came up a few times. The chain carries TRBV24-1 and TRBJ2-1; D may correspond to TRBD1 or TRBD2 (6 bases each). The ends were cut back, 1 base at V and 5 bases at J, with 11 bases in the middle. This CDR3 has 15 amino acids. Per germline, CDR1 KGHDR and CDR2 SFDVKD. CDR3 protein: CATSDLRGPDNEQFF. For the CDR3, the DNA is TGTGCCACCAGTGATTTACGGGGGCCCGACAATGAGCAGTTCTTC.

CDR3: CASSQAPLNEKLFF. In DNA form, the CDR3 reads TGTGCCAGCAGTCAGGCTCCACTTAATGAAAAACTGTTTTTT. The chain is built from TRBV28 and TRBJ1-4; D is unclear. V was clipped by 5 bases and J by 4 bases, with 11 bases between them. The germline V gene encodes CDR1 MDHEN and CDR2 SYDVKM. The CDR3 is made up of 14 amino acids.